A selection of T cell receptor beta chains follows, all from one sample in a study of graft-versus-host responses after intestinal transplantation. Libraries were prepared by immunoSEQ multiplex PCR; TCRdb keeps only in-frame clonotypes and omits some of them. The repertoire holds about 98,000 clones, with 80% to 85% as singletons. What these receptors recognize is not known. The material sequenced was unstimulated CD8+ T cells sorted from spleen or lymph node cells, taken before intestinal transplant. These TCRs come from a human donor who received an intestinal transplant. The CDR3 runs from the conserved cysteine through the conserved F or W. Each record gives: CDR3 length, J gene, D gene, clone size, V gene, CDR3 DNA, CDR3 protein. A D gene is named only where the DNA matches it firmly. The size of a clone is reported for some rows only, either as once, few or many, or as a class for expanded clones.

CDR3 length: 15
J gene: TRBJ2-7
D gene: TRBD2
clone size: -
V gene: TRBV4-1
CDR3 DNA: TGCGCCAGCAGCCAAGGGCGACTAGCTCAATACGAGCAGTACTTC
CDR3 protein: CASSQGRLAQYEQYF

CDR3 length: 15
J gene: TRBJ2-7
D gene: -
clone size: -
V gene: TRBV18
CDR3 DNA: TGTGCCAGCTCATCGGACGAACTAGTTGGGTACGAGCAGTACTTC
CDR3 protein: CASSSDELVGYEQYF

CDR3 length: 14
J gene: TRBJ1-2
D gene: -
clone size: -
V gene: TRBV13
CDR3 DNA: TGTGCCAGCAGGCAAAGACAAAACCGGTATGGCTACACCTTC
CDR3 protein: CASRQRQNRYGYTF

CDR3 length: 15
J gene: TRBJ1-1
D gene: TRBD1
clone size: -
V gene: TRBV28
CDR3 DNA: TGTGCCAGCAGTTTCACTCTACAGGGGGACACTGAAGCTTTCTTT
CDR3 protein: CASSFTLQGDTEAFF

CDR3 length: 17
J gene: TRBJ2-3
D gene: -
clone size: -
V gene: TRBV2
CDR3 DNA: TGTGCCACCACGAGATCGACAGTTAGACCTAGCACAGATACGCAGTATTTT
CDR3 protein: CATTRSTVRPSTDTQYF

CDR3 length: 15
J gene: TRBJ1-1
D gene: -
clone size: -
V gene: TRBV2
CDR3 DNA: TGTGCCAGCAGCGCCACGGACAGTATGAACACTGAAGCTTTCTTT
CDR3 protein: CASSATDSMNTEAFF

CDR3 length: 20
J gene: TRBJ2-7
D gene: TRBD2
clone size: -
V gene: TRBV5-1
CDR3 DNA: TGCGCCAGCAGCTCGCGGCGGCTACTAGCGGGAGGCTGGAGCTCCTACGAGCAGTACTTC
CDR3 protein: CASSSRRLLAGGWSSYEQYF

CDR3 length: 14
J gene: TRBJ1-5
D gene: TRBD1
clone size: few
V gene: TRBV28
CDR3 DNA: TGTGCCAGCAGTCTGGGACAGGGGGATCAGCCCCAGCATTTT
CDR3 protein: CASSLGQGDQPQHF

CDR3 length: 16
J gene: TRBJ1-5
D gene: TRBD1
clone size: -
V gene: TRBV19
CDR3 DNA: TGTGCCAGTAGTACGACAGGGGAGAGTAGCAATCAGCCCCAGCATTTT
CDR3 protein: CASSTTGESSNQPQHF

CDR3 length: 15
J gene: TRBJ2-5
D gene: -
clone size: -
V gene: TRBV6-1
CDR3 DNA: TGTGCCAGCATTCCCCGGGGAGGAACCCAAGAGACCCAGTACTTC
CDR3 protein: CASIPRGGTQETQYF

CDR3 length: 14
J gene: TRBJ2-7
D gene: -
clone size: -
V gene: TRBV6-5
CDR3 DNA: TGTGCCAGCAGTTTGGAGGGACACAGATATGAGCAGTACTTC
CDR3 protein: CASSLEGHRYEQYF

CDR3 length: 13
J gene: TRBJ2-1
D gene: -
clone size: -
V gene: TRBV5-4
CDR3 DNA: TGTGCCAGCAGGGGAGTATCTTCCAATGAGCAGTTCTTC
CDR3 protein: CASRGVSSNEQFF

CDR3 length: 15
J gene: TRBJ2-1
D gene: -
clone size: -
V gene: TRBV4-2
CDR3 DNA: TGTGCCAGCAGCCCCTCTAAGGGAGCCTACAATGAGCAGTTCTTC
CDR3 protein: CASSPSKGAYNEQFF

CDR3 length: 16
J gene: TRBJ2-1
D gene: TRBD2
clone size: -
V gene: TRBV27
CDR3 DNA: TGTGCCAGCAGTCCCAGACTAGCATCCCGTCCCGATGAGCAGTTCTTC
CDR3 protein: CASSPRLASRPDEQFF

CDR3 length: 15
J gene: TRBJ2-1
D gene: -
clone size: -
V gene: TRBV10-3
CDR3 DNA: TGTGCCATCATGAGCATGGACAGTCCTTACAATGAGCAGTTCTTC
CDR3 protein: CAIMSMDSPYNEQFF

CDR3 length: 15
J gene: TRBJ1-4
D gene: -
clone size: few
V gene: TRBV13
CDR3 DNA: TGTGCCAGCAGCTTAAAGTCGGTCTCGCGGTCAAAACTGTTTTTT
CDR3 protein: CASSLKSVSRSKLFF

CDR3 length: 15
J gene: TRBJ2-1
D gene: TRBD2
clone size: -
V gene: TRBV19
CDR3 DNA: TGTGCCAGTAGTATTTTCAGCGGGAGTGACAATGAGCAGTTCTTC
CDR3 protein: CASSIFSGSDNEQFF

CDR3 length: 20
J gene: TRBJ2-7
D gene: -
clone size: -
V gene: TRBV4-1
CDR3 DNA: TGCGCCAGCAGCCAAGATCCTCTTCTTTTCAGAAAGTTCTTCTCCTACGAGCAGTACTTC
CDR3 protein: CASSQDPLLFRKFFSYEQYF

CDR3 length: 16
J gene: TRBJ2-2
D gene: TRBD1
clone size: -
V gene: TRBV5-4
CDR3 DNA: TGTGCCAGCAGCTTTTCGACAGGGGGGTACACCGGGGAGCTGTTTTTT
CDR3 protein: CASSFSTGGYTGELFF

CDR3 length: 17
J gene: TRBJ2-2
D gene: TRBD2
clone size: few
V gene: TRBV13
CDR3 DNA: TGTGCCAGCAGCTTAGGGGCTAGCGGGAGGTACACCGGGGAGCTGTTTTTT
CDR3 protein: CASSLGASGRYTGELFF

CDR3 length: 18
J gene: TRBJ2-7
D gene: TRBD1
clone size: -
V gene: TRBV30
CDR3 DNA: TGTGCCTGGAGCAACTCCCGGGACAGGGGAAGATCCTCCTACGAGCAGTACTTC
CDR3 protein: CAWSNSRDRGRSSYEQYF

CDR3 length: 14
J gene: TRBJ1-1
D gene: -
clone size: -
V gene: TRBV18
CDR3 DNA: TGTGCCAGCTCACCCAGACTCACGAACACTGAAGCTTTCTTT
CDR3 protein: CASSPRLTNTEAFF

CDR3 length: 14
J gene: TRBJ1-2
D gene: -
clone size: few
V gene: TRBV10-3
CDR3 DNA: TGTGCCATCAGTGAGTCGGATGGGCAGGGTGGCTACACCTTC
CDR3 protein: CAISESDGQGGYTF

CDR3 length: 13
J gene: TRBJ2-5
D gene: -
clone size: -
V gene: TRBV2
CDR3 DNA: TGTGCCAGCAGTAACCTTGGACTGCCCCGGGGTCACTTC
CDR3 protein: CASSNLGLPRGHF

CDR3 length: 13
J gene: TRBJ2-7
D gene: -
clone size: -
V gene: TRBV28
CDR3 DNA: TGTGCCAGCAGCCTAGGGGCGGCCCACGAGCAGTACTTC
CDR3 protein: CASSLGAAHEQYF

CDR3 length: 14
J gene: TRBJ2-7
D gene: -
clone size: -
V gene: TRBV7-9
CDR3 DNA: TGTGCCAGCAGCCGTCGCGCAGCAGGCTACGAGCAGTACTTC
CDR3 protein: CASSRRAAGYEQYF

CDR3 length: 14
J gene: TRBJ2-7
D gene: TRBD1
clone size: -
V gene: TRBV4-1
CDR3 DNA: TGCGCCAGCAGCCCAACAGGGGCCCCATACGAGCAGTACTTC
CDR3 protein: CASSPTGAPYEQYF

CDR3 length: 13
J gene: TRBJ2-3
D gene: -
clone size: -
V gene: TRBV9
CDR3 DNA: TGTGCCAGCAGCGTACTCTTTACAGATACGCAGTATTTT
CDR3 protein: CASSVLFTDTQYF

CDR3 length: 18
J gene: TRBJ2-3
D gene: TRBD2
clone size: -
V gene: TRBV5-1
CDR3 DNA: TGCGCCAGCAGCTTGTTGTTGTCTAGCGGGAGGTACACAGATACGCAGTATTTT
CDR3 protein: CASSLLLSSGRYTDTQYF

CDR3 length: 14
J gene: TRBJ1-6
D gene: -
clone size: -
V gene: TRBV21-1
CDR3 DNA: TGTGCCAGCAAGGAGACAGGGATTCATTCACCCCTCCACTTT
CDR3 protein: CASKETGIHSPLHF

CDR3 length: 16
J gene: TRBJ1-6
D gene: TRBD1
clone size: -
V gene: TRBV27
CDR3 DNA: TGTGCCAGCAGTTTGCACAGGGGCGCTACCAGTTCACCCCTCCACTTT
CDR3 protein: CASSLHRGATSSPLHF

CDR3 length: 15
J gene: TRBJ1-6
D gene: -
clone size: -
V gene: TRBV13
CDR3 DNA: TGTGCCAGCAGCTTAACACGGAACTATAATTCACCCCTCCACTTT
CDR3 protein: CASSLTRNYNSPLHF

CDR3 length: 14
J gene: TRBJ2-5
D gene: -
clone size: -
V gene: TRBV7-9
CDR3 DNA: TGTGCCAGCATGACCCAAACAGGCCAAGAGACCCAGTACTTC
CDR3 protein: CASMTQTGQETQYF